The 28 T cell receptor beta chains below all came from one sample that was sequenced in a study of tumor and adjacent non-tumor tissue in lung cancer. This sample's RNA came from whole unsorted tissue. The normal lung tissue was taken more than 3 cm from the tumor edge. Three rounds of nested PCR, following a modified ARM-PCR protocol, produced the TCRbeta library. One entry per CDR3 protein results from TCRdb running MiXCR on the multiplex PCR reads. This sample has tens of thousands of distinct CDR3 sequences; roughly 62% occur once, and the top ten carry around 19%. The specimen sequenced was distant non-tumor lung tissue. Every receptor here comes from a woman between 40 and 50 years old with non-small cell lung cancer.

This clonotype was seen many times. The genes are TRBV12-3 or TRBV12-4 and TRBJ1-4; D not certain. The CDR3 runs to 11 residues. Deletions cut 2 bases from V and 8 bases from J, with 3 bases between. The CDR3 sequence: CASSLREKLFF. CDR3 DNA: TGTGCCAGCAGTTTAAGGGAAAAACTGTTTTTT.

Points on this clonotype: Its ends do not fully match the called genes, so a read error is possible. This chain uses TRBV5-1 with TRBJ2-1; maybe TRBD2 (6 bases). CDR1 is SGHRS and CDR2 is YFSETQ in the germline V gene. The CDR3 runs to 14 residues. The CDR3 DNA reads TGCGCCAGCGGCTTGCTGGGGGGTGTCAATGAGCAGTTCTTC. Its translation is CASGLLGGVNEQFF.

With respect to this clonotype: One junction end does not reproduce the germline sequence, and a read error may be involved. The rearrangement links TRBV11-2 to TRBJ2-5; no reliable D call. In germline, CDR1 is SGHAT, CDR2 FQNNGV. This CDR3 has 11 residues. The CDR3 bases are TGTGCCGGCAACCAGCGAGAGACCAAGTACTTC. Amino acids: CAGNQRETKYF.

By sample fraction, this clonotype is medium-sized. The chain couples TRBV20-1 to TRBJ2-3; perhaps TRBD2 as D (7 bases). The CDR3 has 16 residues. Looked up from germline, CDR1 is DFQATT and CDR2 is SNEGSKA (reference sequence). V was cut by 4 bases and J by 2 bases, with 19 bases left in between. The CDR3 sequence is CSAIGGGTSYTDTQYF. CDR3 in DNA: TGCAGTGCTATTGGGGGGGGGACATCCTACACAGATACGCAGTATTTT.

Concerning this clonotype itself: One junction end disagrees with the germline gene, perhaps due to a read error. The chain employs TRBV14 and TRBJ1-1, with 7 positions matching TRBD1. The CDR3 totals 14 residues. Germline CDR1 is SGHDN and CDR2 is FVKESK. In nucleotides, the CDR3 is TGTGCAAGCAGCCAACTCTTAGGGGGCACTGAAACTTTCTTT. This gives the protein CASSQLLGGTETFF.

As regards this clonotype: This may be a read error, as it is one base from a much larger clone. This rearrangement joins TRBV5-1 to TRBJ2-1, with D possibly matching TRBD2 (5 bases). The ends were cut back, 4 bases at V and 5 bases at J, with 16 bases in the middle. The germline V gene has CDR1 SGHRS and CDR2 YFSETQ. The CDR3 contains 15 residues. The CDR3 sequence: CASSRPSWSDNEQFF. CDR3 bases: TGCGCCAGCAGCCGACCTAGCTGGAGCGACAATGAGCAGTTCTTC.

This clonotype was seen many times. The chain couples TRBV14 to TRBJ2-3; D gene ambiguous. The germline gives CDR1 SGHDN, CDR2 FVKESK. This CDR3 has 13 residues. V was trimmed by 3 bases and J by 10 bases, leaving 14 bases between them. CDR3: CASSQATAWAQYF. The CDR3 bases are TGTGCCAGCAGCCAGGCTACCGCCTGGGCGCAGTATTTT.

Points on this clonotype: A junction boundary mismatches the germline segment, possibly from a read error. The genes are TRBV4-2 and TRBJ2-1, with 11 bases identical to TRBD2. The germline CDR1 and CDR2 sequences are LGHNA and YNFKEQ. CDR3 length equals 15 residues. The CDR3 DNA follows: TGTGCCAACAGCCCCTCCGGGACTAGCGGACTAGGGCAGTTATTC. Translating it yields CANSPSGTSGLGQLF.

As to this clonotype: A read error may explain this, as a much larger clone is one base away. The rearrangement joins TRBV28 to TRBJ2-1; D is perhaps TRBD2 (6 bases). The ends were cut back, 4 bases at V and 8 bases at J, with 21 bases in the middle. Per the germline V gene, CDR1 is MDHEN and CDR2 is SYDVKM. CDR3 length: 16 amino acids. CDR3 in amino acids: CASSWSPLARYDEQFF. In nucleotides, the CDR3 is TGTGCCAGCAGTTGGTCTCCCCTAGCGAGATACGATGAGCAGTTCTTC.

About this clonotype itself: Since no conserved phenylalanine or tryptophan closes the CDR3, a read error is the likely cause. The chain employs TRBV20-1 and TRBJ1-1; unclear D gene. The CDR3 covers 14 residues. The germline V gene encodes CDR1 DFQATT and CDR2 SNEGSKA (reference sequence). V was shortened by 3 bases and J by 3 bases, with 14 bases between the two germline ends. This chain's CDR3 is CSASDRVVYTEAFS. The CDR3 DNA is TGCAGTGCTAGTGATCGGGTGGTCTACACTGAAGCTTTCTCT.

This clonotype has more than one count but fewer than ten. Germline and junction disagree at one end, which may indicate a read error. DNA for the CDR3: TGTGCCAGCAACTTAGAAAAGCTAAGAGAGCAGTCCTTC. Its protein is CASNLEKLREQSF. This chain uses TRBV7-8 with TRBJ2-1; D remains ambiguous. CDR1 and CDR2 (germline): SGHVS, FQNEAQ. This CDR3 is 13 amino acids long.

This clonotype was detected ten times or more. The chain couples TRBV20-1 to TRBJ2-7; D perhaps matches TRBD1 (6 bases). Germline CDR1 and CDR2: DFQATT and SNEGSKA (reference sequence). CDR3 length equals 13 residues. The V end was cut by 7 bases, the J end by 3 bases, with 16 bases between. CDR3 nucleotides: TGCAGTGTCAGACAGGCCCGGTACTACGAGCAGTACTTC. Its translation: CSVRQARYYEQYF.

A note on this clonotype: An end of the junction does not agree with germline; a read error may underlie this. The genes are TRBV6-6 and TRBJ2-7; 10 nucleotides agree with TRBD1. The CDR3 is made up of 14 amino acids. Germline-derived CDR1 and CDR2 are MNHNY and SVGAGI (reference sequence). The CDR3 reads CASSLTGGSYEQHF. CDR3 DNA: TGTGCTAGCAGTTTGACAGGGGGCTCCTACGAGCAGCACTTC.

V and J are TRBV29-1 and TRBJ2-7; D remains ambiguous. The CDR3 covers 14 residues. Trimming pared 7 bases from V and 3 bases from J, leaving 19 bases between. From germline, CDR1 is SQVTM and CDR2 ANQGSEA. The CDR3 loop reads CSGSGGIYGYEQYF. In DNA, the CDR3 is TGCAGCGGGTCTGGCGGTATTTATGGCTACGAGCAGTACTTC.

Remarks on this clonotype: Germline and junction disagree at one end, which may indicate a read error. This CDR3 reads CASSWTDLSGGNVLTF. The CDR3 DNA sequence: TGTGCTAGCAGCTGGACAGACCTCTCTGGGGGCAACGTCCTGACTTTC. The J gene is TRBJ2-6, the V gene TRBV11-2, with D perhaps matching TRBD1 (6 bases). The CDR3 runs 16 residues. Germline V gives CDR1 SGHAT, CDR2 FQNNGV.

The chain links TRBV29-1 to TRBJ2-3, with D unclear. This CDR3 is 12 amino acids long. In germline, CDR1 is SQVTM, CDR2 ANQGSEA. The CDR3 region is CSIARGTDTQYF. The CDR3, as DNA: TGCAGTATTGCGCGCGGCACAGATACGCAGTATTTT.

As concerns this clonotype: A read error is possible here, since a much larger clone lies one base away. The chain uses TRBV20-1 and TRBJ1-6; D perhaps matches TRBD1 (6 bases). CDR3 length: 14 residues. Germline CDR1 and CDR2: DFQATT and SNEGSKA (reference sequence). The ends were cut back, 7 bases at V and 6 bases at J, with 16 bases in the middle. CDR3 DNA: TGCAGTGTCCGGACCGGACAGACTAATTCACCCCTCCACTTT. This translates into CSVRTGQTNSPLHF.

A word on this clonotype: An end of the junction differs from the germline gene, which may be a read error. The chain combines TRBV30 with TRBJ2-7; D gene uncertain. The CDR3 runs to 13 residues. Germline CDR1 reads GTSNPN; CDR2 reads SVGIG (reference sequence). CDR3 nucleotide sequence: TGCGCCTCCGCCCCAACTGAAGGGTACGAGCAGTACTTC. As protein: CASAPTEGYEQYF.

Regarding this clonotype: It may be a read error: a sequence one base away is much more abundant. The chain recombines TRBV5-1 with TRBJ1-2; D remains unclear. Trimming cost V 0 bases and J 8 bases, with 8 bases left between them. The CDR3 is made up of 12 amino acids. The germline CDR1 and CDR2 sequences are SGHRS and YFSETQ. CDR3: CASSLVGIGYTF. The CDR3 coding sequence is TGCGCCAGCAGCTTGGTCGGTATCGGCTACACCTTC.

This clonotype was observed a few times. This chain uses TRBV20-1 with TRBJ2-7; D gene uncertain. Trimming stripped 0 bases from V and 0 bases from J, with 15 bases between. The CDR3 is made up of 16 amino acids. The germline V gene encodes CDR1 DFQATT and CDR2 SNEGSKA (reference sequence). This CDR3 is CSARDSRRPSSYEQYF. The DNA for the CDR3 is TGCAGTGCTAGAGATAGTAGAAGGCCGAGCTCCTACGAGCAGTACTTC.

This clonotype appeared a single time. CDR3 nucleotide sequence: TGCAGCGGGAGGACCAGCGGGAATGAGCAGTTCTTC. Residues: CSGRTSGNEQFF. The V and J genes are TRBV29-1 and TRBJ2-1, with D perhaps matching TRBD2 (6 bases). V lost 7 bases and J 7 bases, leaving 14 bases between the germline ends. Germline CDR1 reads SQVTM; CDR2 reads ANQGSEA. The CDR3 contains 12 residues.

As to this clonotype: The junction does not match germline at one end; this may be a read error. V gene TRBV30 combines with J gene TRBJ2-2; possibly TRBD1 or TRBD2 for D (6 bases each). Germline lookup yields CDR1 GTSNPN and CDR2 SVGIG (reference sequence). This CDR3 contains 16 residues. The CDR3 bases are TGTGCCCGGAGTGGAGGGTCTTGGGGGCGCACCGGGGAACTGTTTTTT. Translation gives CARSGGSWGRTGELFF.

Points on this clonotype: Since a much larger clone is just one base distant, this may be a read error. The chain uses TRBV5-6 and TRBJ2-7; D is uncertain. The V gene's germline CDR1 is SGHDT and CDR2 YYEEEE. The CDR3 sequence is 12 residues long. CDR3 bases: TGTGCCAGAAGCTTGAGAGGTCTCGAGCAGTACTTC. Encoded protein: CARSLRGLEQYF.

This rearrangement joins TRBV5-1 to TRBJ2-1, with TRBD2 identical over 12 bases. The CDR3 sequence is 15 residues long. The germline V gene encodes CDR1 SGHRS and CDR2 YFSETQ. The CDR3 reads CSSSLTSGGTNEQFF. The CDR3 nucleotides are TGCTCTAGCAGCTTGACTAGCGGGGGAACTAATGAGCAGTTCTTC. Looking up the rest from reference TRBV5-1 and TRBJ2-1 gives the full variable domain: KAGVTQTPRYLIKTRGQQVTLSCSPISGHRSVSWYQQTPGQGLQFLFEYFSETQRNKGNFPGRFSGRQFSNSRSEMNVSTLELGDSALYLCSSSLTSGGTNEQFFGPGTRLTVL.

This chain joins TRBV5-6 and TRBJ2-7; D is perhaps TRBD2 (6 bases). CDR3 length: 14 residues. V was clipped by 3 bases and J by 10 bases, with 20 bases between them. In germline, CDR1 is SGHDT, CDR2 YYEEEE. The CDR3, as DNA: TGTGCCAGCAGCTACGAGCGACTGGACTACTATCAGTACTTC. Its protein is CASSYERLDYYQYF. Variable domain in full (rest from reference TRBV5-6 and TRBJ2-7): DAGVTQSPTHLIKTRGQQVTLRCSPKSGHDTVSWYQQALGQGPQFIFQYYEEEERQRGNFPDRFSGHQFPNYSSELNVNALLLGDSALYLCASSYERLDYYQYFGPGTRLTVT.

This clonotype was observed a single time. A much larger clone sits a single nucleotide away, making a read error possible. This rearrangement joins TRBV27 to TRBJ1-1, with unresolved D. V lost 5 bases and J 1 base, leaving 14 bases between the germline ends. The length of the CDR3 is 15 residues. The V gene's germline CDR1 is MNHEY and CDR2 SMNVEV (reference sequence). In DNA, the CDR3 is TGTGCCAGCAGTGAAAGCGGAGAGACGAACACTGAAGCTTTCTTT. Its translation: CASSESGETNTEAFF.

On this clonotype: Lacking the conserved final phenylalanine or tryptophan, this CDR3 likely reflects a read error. The CDR3 is CASSQLSTGAAGEQFC. In nucleotides, the CDR3 is TGTGCCAGCAGCCAACTCTCGACCGGCGCGGCTGGGGAGCAGTTCTGC. The chain links TRBV4-2 to TRBJ2-1; no clear D. V lost 2 bases to trimming and J lost 10 bases, with 21 bases between them. CDR3 length equals 16 residues. CDR1 is LGHNA, CDR2 YNFKEQ, per germline.

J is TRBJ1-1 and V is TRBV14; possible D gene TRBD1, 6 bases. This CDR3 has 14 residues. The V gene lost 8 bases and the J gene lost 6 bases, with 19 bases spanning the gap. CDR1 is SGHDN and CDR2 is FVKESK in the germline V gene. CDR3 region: CASLWGGRFAEAFF. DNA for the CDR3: TGTGCCAGCTTGTGGGGGGGCCGTTTCGCTGAAGCTTTCTTT.